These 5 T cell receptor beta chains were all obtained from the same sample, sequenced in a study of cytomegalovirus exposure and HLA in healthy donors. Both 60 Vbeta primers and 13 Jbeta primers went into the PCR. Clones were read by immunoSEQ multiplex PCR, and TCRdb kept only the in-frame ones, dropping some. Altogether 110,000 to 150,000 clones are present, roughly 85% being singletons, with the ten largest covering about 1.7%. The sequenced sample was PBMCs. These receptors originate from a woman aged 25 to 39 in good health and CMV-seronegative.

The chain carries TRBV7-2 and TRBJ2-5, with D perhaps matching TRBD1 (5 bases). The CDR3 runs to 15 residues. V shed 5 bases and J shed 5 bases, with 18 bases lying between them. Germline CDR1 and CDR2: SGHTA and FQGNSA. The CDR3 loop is CASSPRGFNGETQYF. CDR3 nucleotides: TGTGCCAGCAGCCCTAGGGGTTTCAATGGGGAGACCCAGTACTTC.

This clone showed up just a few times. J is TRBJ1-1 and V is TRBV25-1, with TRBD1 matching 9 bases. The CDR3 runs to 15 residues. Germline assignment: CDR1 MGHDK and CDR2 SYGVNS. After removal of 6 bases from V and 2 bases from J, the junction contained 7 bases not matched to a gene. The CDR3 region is CASRTKQGANTEAFF. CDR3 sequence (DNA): TGTGCCAGCAGGACTAAACAGGGGGCAAACACTGAAGCTTTCTTT.

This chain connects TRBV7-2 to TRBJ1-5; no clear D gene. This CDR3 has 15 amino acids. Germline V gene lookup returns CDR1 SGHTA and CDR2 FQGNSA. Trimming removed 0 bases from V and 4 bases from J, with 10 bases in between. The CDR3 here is CASSLAPGQNQPQHF. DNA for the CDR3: TGTGCCAGCAGCTTAGCTCCAGGTCAGAATCAGCCCCAGCATTTT. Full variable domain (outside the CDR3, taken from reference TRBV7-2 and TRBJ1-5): GAGVSQSPSNKVTEKGKDVELRCDPISGHTALYWYRQSLGQGLEFLIYFQGNSAPDKSGLPSDRFSAERTGGSVSTLTIQRTQQEDSAVYLCASSLAPGQNQPQHFGDGTRLSIL.

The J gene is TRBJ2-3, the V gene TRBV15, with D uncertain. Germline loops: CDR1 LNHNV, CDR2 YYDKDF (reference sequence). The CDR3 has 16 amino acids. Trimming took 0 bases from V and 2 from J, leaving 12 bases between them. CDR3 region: CATSRDLSADTDTQYF. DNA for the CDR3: TGTGCCACCAGCAGAGATTTGAGCGCCGACACAGATACGCAGTATTTT.

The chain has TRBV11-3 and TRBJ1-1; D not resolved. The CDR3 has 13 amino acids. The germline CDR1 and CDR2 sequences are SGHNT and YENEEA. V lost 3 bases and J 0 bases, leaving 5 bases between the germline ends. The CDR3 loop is CASSLLLNTEAFF. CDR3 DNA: TGTGCCAGCAGCTTGCTATTGAACACTGAAGCTTTCTTT.